The present entry profiles one T cell receptor beta chain with its context. Its specificity is not known. This entry comes from a study of T-cell memory formation after mild COVID-19. Study context: Largely donor-specific sequence clusters came from a couple of donors.

TCR alpha and TCR beta cDNA libraries carrying sample barcodes and UMIs came from 5'RACE with constant-segment primers. One entry per CDR3 protein results from TCRdb running MiXCR on the 5' RACE reads. The profile shows some 130,000 distinct CDR3 sequences, about 15% of them singletons. Trimming removed 5 bases from V and 6 bases from J; junction bases left unmatched: 7. CDR3 length: 15 residues. Whole-study results and caveats: Nothing showed for sure that second-wave clones peaking on day 37 were SARS-CoV-2 specific. CD8+ contracting clones occupied EMRA, while CD4+ ones occupied mainly CM and EM.

The sequence was obtained from an adult woman who had mild COVID-19 (a few samples of this study predate the infection). Cell type and time point are not known. V usage is TRBV12-3 or TRBV12-4 and J usage is TRBJ2-2; 9 bases agree with TRBD1. The specimen was PBMCs or a T cell subset sorted from them (not recorded which). CDR3 residues: CASSPRTGVPGELFF. The CDR3 bases are TGTGCCAGCAGTCCAAGGACAGGGGTCCCCGGGGAGCTGTTTTTT.